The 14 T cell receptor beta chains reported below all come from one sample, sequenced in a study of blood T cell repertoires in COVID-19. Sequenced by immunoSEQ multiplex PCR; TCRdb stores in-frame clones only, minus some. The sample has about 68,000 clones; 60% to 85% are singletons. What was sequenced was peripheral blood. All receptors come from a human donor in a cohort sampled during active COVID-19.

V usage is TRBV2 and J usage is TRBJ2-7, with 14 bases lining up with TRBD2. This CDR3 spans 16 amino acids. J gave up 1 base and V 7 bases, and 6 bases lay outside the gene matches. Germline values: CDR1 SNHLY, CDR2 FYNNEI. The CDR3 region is CASKGLAGVRSYEQYF. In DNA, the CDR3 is TGTGCCAGCAAGGGACTAGCGGGAGTTAGATCCTACGAGCAGTACTTC.

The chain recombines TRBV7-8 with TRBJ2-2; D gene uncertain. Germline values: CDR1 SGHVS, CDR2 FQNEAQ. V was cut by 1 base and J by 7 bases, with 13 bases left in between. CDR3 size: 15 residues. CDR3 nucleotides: TGTGCCAGCAGCTTAGTTAGTCGCACGGGCGGGGAGCTGTTTTTT. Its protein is CASSLVSRTGGELFF. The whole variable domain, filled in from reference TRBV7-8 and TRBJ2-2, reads GAGVSQSPRYKVAKRGQDVALRCDPISGHVSLFWYQQALGQGPEFLTYFQNEAQLDKSGLPSDRFFAERPEGSVSTLKIQRTQQEDSAVYLCASSLVSRTGGELFFGEGSRLTVL.

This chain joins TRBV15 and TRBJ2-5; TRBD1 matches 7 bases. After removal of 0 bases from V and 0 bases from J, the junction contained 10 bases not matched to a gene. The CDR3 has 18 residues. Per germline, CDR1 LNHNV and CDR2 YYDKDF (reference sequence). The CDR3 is CATSRDRGGDSDQETQYF. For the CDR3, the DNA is TGTGCCACCAGCAGAGATCGGGGTGGGGACAGCGACCAAGAGACCCAGTACTTC.

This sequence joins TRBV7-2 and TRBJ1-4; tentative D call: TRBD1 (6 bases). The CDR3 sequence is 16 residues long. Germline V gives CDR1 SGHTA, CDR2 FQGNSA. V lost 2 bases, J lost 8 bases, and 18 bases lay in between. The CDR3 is CASSLSHGRGEEKLFF. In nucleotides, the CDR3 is TGTGCCAGCAGCTTATCCCACGGCAGGGGTGAAGAAAAACTGTTTTTT.

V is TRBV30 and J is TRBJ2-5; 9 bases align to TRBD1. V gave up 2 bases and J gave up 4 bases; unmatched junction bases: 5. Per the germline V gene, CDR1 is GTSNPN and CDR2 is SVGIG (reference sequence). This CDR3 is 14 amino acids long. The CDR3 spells CAWSQQGARETQYF. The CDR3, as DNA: TGTGCCTGGAGTCAACAGGGGGCCCGAGAGACCCAGTACTTC.

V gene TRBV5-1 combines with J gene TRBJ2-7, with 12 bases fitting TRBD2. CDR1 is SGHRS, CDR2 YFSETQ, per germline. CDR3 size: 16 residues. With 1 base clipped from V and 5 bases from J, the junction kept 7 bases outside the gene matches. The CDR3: CASSLTTSGRGDEQYF. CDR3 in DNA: TGCGCCAGCAGCTTGACGACTAGCGGGAGAGGGGACGAGCAGTACTTC.

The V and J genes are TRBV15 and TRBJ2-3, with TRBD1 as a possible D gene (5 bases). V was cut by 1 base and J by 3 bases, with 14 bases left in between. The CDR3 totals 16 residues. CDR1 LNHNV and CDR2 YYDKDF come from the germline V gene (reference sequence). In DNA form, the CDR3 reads TGTGCCACCAGCAGAGGGCAGGGTTTTCATACAGATACGCAGTATTTT. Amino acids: CATSRGQGFHTDTQYF.

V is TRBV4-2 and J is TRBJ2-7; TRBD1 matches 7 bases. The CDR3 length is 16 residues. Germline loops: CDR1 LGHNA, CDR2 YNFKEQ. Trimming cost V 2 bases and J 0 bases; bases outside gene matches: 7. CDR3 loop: CASSQQTGLSSYEQYF. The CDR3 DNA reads TGTGCCAGCAGCCAACAGACAGGGCTGAGCTCCTACGAGCAGTACTTC.

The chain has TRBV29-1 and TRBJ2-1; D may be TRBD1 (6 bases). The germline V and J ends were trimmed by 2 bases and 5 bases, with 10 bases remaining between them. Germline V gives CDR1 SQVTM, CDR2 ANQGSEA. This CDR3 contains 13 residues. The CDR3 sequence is CSVERGSDNEQFF. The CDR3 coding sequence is TGCAGCGTTGAAAGGGGGTCAGACAATGAGCAGTTCTTC.

CDR3 protein: CASSLDGGSLGVENEQFF. The CDR3 DNA reads TGTGCCAGCAGCTTAGACGGAGGTAGCCTCGGGGTTGAGAATGAGCAGTTCTTC. The rearrangement joins TRBV11-3 to TRBJ2-1; D may be TRBD2 (5 bases). V was cut by 0 bases and J by 7 bases, with 22 bases left in between. This CDR3 is 18 amino acids long. Germline V gene sequence: CDR1 SGHNT, CDR2 YENEEA.

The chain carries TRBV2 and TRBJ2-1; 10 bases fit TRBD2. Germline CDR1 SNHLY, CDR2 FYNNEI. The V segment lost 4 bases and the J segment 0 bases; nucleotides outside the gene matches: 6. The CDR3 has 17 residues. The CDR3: CASSALAGWSSYNEQFF. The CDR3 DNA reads TGTGCCAGCAGTGCACTAGCGGGGTGGAGCTCCTACAATGAGCAGTTCTTC.

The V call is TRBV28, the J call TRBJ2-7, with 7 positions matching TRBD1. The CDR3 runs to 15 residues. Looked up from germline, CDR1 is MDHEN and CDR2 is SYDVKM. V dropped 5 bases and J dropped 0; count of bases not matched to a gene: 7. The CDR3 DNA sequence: TGTGCCAGCAGTCCCCACAGGGGAGCCTCCTACGAGCAGTACTTC. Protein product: CASSPHRGASYEQYF.

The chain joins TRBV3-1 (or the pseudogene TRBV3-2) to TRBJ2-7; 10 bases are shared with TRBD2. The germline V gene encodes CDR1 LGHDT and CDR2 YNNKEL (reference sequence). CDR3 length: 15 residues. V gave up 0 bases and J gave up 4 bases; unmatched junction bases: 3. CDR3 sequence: CASSQDASGSYEQYF. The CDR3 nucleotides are TGTGCCAGCAGCCAAGATGCTAGCGGGAGTTACGAGCAGTACTTC.

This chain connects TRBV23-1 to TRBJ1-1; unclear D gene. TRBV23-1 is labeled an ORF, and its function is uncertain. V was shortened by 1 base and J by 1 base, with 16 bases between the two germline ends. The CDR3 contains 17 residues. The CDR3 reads CASSQLETTRRNTEAFF. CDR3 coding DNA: TGCGCCAGCAGTCAATTGGAAACTACACGGCGGAACACTGAAGCTTTCTTT.